This entry describes one T cell receptor (beta chain). The CDR3 has 14 residues. V lost 5 bases and J lost 5, with 12 bases in between. The germline V gene encodes CDR1 MDHEN and CDR2 SYDVKM. Survey-level TCR beta sequencing used the immunoSEQ assay. Profiled with immunoSEQ multiplex PCR; TCRdb holds only in-frame clones, not every one. Of about 68,000 clones listed, over 85% are singletons. The clonotype was recovered from a man aged 40-50 years with rheumatoid arthritis. The chain carries TRBV28 and TRBJ1-4; D not resolved. Input material: PBMCs. The CDR3 DNA sequence: TGTGCCAGCAGTCCCATCACCCCCAATGAAAAACTGTTTTTT. Its translation is CASSPITPNEKLFF. Together with reference TRBV28 and TRBJ1-4, the CDR3 gives the full variable domain: DVKVTQSSRYLVKRTGEKVFLECVQDMDHENMFWYRQDPGLGLRLIYFSYDVKMKEKGDIPEGYSVSREKKERFSLILESASTNQTSMYLCASSPITPNEKLFFGSGTQLSVL.